Following are 11 T cell receptor beta chains from one sample sequenced in a study of chemoradiotherapy in HPV16-positive cancers. TCRdb's table, derived via immunoSEQ multiplex PCR, lists solely in-frame clones and lacks some. The sample yields over 8,000 clones, approximately 70% seen once. Sample collection was performed from a patient who underwent chemoradiotherapy. The receptors come from a human donor with HPV-associated anogenital cancer.

V usage is TRBV5-6 and J usage is TRBJ1-2; 12 bases map to TRBD1. CDR1 and CDR2 (germline): SGHDT, YYEEEE. CDR3 size: 15 residues. With V trimmed by 6 bases and J by 7 bases, 10 bases remained unmatched. CDR3 nucleotides: TGTGCCAGCACTATACCGGGACAGGGGGCTGTTGGCTACACCTTC. As protein: CASTIPGQGAVGYTF.

The J gene is TRBJ1-2, the V gene TRBV18, with D unresolved. The CDR3 length is 15 residues. Trimming removed 2 bases from V and 0 bases from J, with 10 bases in between. Germline V gene lookup returns CDR1 KGHSH and CDR2 LQKENI. The CDR3 nucleotides are TGTGCCAGCTCACCAGGGTCAGCAGCTAACTATGGCTACACCTTC. This codes for CASSPGSAANYGYTF. Together with reference TRBV18 and TRBJ1-2, the CDR3 gives the full variable domain: NAGVMQNPRHLVRRRGQEARLRCSPMKGHSHVYWYRQLPEEGLKFMVYLQKENIIDESGMPKERFSAEFPKEGPSILRIQQVVRGDSAAYFCASSPGSAANYGYTFGSGTRLTVV.

This clone was seen only a few times. The chain carries TRBV19 and TRBJ2-3; D not certain. V was clipped by 5 bases and J by 2 bases, with 11 bases between them. The CDR3 extends over 14 amino acids. Germline CDR1 is LNHDA and CDR2 is SQIVND (reference sequence). The CDR3 protein is CASSFLPATDTQYF. The CDR3 coding sequence is TGTGCCAGTAGTTTCTTGCCCGCCACAGATACGCAGTATTTT.

The V and J genes are TRBV9 and TRBJ2-1, with TRBD2 as a possible D gene (6 bases). The V and J ends lost 1 base and 5 bases respectively, with 13 bases between them. Germline V gives CDR1 SGDLS, CDR2 YYNGEE. The CDR3 totals 15 residues. CDR3 sequence: CASSVQGTPHNEQFF. The DNA of the CDR3 is TGTGCCAGCAGCGTACAAGGGACTCCTCACAATGAGCAGTTCTTC.

The V gene is TRBV10-3, the J gene TRBJ1-6; TRBD1 matches at 12 bases. Looked up from germline, CDR1 is ENHRY and CDR2 is SYGVKD. The CDR3 runs 18 residues. Losses at the gene ends were 6 bases for V and 6 bases for J; bases not matched to a gene: 12. The CDR3 spells CAISGPGTGGAGNSPLHF. The CDR3 DNA reads as TGTGCCATCAGCGGTCCCGGGACAGGGGGCGCGGGTAATTCACCCCTCCACTTT.

CDR3 nucleotides: TGTGCCAGCAGTTCCATTTCGAGCGGGCTTAACTATGGCTACACCTTC. Encoded protein: CASSSISSGLNYGYTF. The chain is built from TRBV27 and TRBJ1-2; no reliable D call. V was cut by 4 bases and J by 1 base, with 16 bases left in between. This CDR3 comprises 16 residues. Germline lookup yields CDR1 MNHEY and CDR2 SMNVEV (reference sequence).

The V call is TRBV4-1, the J call TRBJ2-1, with 8 bases that match TRBD1. This CDR3 has 14 amino acids. Trimming at V came to 5 bases and at J to 9 bases, leaving 9 bases not matched to a gene. Germline V CDR1 and CDR2: MGHRA, YSYEKL. The CDR3 protein is CASSAKETGAEQFF. CDR3 nucleotides: TGCGCCAGCAGCGCAAAAGAGACAGGGGCTGAGCAGTTCTTC.

This clone came up a few times. An end of the junction differs from the germline gene, which may be a read error. The rearrangement joins TRBV2 to TRBJ2-7; TRBD1 or TRBD2 may be the D gene (5 bases each). Germline V lookup: CDR1 SNHLY, CDR2 FYNNEI. The CDR3 consists of 10 residues. CDR3 bases: TGTGCCAGCAGTGACAGGGAGATGGGCTTC. It translates to CASSDREMGF.

The chain employs TRBV5-6 and TRBJ1-2, with a weak D call TRBD1 (5 bases). The CDR3 has 15 residues. Trimming pared 0 bases from V and 7 bases from J, leaving 16 bases between. Germline CDR1 reads SGHDT; CDR2 reads YYEEEE. The CDR3 DNA follows: TGTGCCAGCAGCTTGGTGGTGTTGGCAGGGTCTGGCTACACCTTC. This translates into CASSLVVLAGSGYTF.

This clone was observed a handful of times. The rearrangement links TRBV7-9 to TRBJ1-2, with D tentatively TRBD1 (5 bases). The CDR3 is 13 amino acids. Germline V gives CDR1 SEHNR, CDR2 FQNEAQ (reference sequence). V lost 7 bases and J 3 bases, leaving 12 bases between the germline ends. The DNA of the CDR3 is TGTGCCAGCAACCCGGGACTGGACTATGGCTACACCTTC. This codes for CASNPGLDYGYTF.

In its sample, this clone was seen a few times. The chain employs TRBV27 and TRBJ1-6; TRBD1 aligns across 8 bases. Germline CDR1 reads MNHEY; CDR2 reads SMNVEV (reference sequence). J gave up 2 bases and V 6 bases, and 3 bases lay outside the gene matches. The CDR3 length is 15 residues. The CDR3 spells CASSQGATYNSPLHF. The CDR3 nucleotides read TGTGCCAGCAGCCAGGGGGCGACCTATAATTCACCCCTCCACTTT.